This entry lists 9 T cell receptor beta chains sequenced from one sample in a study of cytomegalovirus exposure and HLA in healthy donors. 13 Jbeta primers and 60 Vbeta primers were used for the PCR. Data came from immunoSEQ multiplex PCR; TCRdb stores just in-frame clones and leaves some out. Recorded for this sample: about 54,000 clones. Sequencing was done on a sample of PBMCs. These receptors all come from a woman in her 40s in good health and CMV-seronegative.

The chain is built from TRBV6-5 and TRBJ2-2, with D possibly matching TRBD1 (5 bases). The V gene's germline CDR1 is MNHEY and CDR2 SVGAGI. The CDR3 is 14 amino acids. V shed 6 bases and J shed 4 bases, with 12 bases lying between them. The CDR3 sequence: CASRGRRSTGELFF. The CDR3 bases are TGTGCCAGCAGGGGGCGACGTAGCACCGGGGAGCTGTTTTTT.

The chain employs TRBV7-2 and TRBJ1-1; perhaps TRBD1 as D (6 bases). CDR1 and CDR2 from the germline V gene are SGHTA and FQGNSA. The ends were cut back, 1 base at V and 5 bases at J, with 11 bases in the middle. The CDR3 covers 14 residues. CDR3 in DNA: TGTGCCAGCAGCTTAGGGGGGGGCGAAACTGAAGCTTTCTTT. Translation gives CASSLGGGETEAFF.

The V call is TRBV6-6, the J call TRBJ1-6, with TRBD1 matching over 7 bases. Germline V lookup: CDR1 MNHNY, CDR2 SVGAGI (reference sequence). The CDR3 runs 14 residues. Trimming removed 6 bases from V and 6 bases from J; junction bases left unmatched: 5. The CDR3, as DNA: TGTGCCAGCAGCCAGGGACAGACTAATTCACCCCTCCACTTT. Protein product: CASSQGQTNSPLHF.

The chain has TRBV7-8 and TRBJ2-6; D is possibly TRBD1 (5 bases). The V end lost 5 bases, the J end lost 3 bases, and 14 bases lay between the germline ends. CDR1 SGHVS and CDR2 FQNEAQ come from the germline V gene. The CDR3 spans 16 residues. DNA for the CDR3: TGTGCCAGCAGCAAAACAGGTTTCAGTGGGGCCAACGTCCTGACTTTC. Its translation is CASSKTGFSGANVLTF.

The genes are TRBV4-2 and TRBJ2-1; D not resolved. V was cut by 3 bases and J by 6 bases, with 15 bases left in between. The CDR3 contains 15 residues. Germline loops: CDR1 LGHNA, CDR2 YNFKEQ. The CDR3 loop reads CASSHSEAPGNEQFF. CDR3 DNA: TGTGCCAGCAGCCATTCAGAGGCACCCGGCAATGAGCAGTTCTTC.

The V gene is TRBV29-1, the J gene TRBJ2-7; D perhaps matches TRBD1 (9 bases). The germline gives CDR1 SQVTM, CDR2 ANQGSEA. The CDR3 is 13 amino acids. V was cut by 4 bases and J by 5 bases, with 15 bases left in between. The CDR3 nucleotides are TGCAGCGTTGTAGCGGGACAGGGAGACGAGCAGTACTTC. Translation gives CSVVAGQGDEQYF.

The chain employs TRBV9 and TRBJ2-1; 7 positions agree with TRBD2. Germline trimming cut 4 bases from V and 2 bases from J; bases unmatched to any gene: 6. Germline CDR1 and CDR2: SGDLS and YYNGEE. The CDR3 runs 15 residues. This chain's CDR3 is CASSSGEGPYNEQFF. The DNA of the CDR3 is TGTGCCAGCAGCTCGGGGGAGGGCCCCTACAATGAGCAGTTCTTC.

CDR3 sequence (DNA): TGTGCCAGCAGACCCCGTGGACAGGGCTATAATTCACCCCTCCACTTT. Its translation is CASRPRGQGYNSPLHF. The V call is TRBV28, the J call TRBJ1-6; 8 nucleotides match TRBD1. The ends lost 6 bases at V and 3 bases at J; junction bases unmatched: 7. The length of the CDR3 is 16 residues. Germline values: CDR1 MDHEN, CDR2 SYDVKM.

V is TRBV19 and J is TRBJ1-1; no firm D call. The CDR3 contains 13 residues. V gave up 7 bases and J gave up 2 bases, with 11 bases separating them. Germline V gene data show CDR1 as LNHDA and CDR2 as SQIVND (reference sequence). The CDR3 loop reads CASTPTLNTEAFF. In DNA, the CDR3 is TGTGCCAGTACTCCTACCCTTAACACTGAAGCTTTCTTT.